Listed below are T cell receptor beta chains from one sample, sequenced in a study of T cells after yellow fever vaccination. Each CDR3 protein is one row after TCRdb ran MiXCR on the 5' RACE reads. This table has hundreds of thousands of distinct CDR3 sequences, 8.7% appearing once. This specimen consisted of CD4+ T cells sorted from PBMCs, obtained 5 days after the yellow fever booster vaccination. These receptor sequences come from a man in his late teens or twenties who received the YFV17D yellow fever vaccine. Both conserved end residues are part of each CDR3. The D gene is left open where the match is weak. Clone size appears in some rows only: once, few, many, or a class for an expanded clone.

clone size: many
V gene: TRBV21-1
J gene: TRBJ2-5
D gene: .
CDR3 protein: CASSVFLEREETQYF
CDR3 DNA: TGTGCCAGCAGCGTATTCCTCGAACGGGAAGAGACCCAGTACTTC

clone size: few
V gene: TRBV20-1
J gene: TRBJ2-3
D gene: TRBD2
CDR3 protein: CSARSGTSGGADTQYF
CDR3 DNA: TGCAGTGCTAGGTCCGGGACTAGCGGGGGCGCAGATACGCAGTATTTT

clone size: .
V gene: TRBV5-4
J gene: TRBJ1-2
D gene: .
CDR3 protein: CASSSFGANYGYTF
CDR3 DNA: TGTGCCAGCAGCTCATTCGGGGCTAACTATGGCTACACCTTC

clone size: .
V gene: TRBV24-1
J gene: TRBJ1-2
D gene: .
CDR3 protein: CATSEVGRSYGYTF
CDR3 DNA: TGTGCCACCAGTGAAGTAGGAAGGAGCTATGGCTACACCTTC

clone size: few
V gene: TRBV7-2
J gene: TRBJ2-5
D gene: TRBD2
CDR3 protein: CASSPRGTSGGETQYF
CDR3 DNA: TGTGCCAGCAGCCCCCGGGGGACTAGCGGGGGAGAGACCCAGTACTTC

clone size: .
V gene: TRBV3-1
J gene: TRBJ2-1
D gene: TRBD1
CDR3 protein: CASSPRDRGRNEQFF
CDR3 DNA: TGTGCCAGCAGCCCCCGGGACAGGGGGCGCAATGAGCAGTTCTTC

clone size: .
V gene: TRBV20-1
J gene: TRBJ2-2
D gene: .
CDR3 protein: CSARDTGGLGTGELFF
CDR3 DNA: TGCAGTGCTAGAGATACGGGGGGCCTAGGCACCGGGGAGCTGTTTTTT

clone size: many
V gene: TRBV6-6
J gene: TRBJ1-2
D gene: .
CDR3 protein: CASSSVNYGYTF
CDR3 DNA: TGTGCCAGCAGTTCAGTTAACTATGGCTACACCTTC

clone size: .
V gene: TRBV5-5
J gene: TRBJ2-2
D gene: TRBD2
CDR3 protein: CASGRVGELFF
CDR3 DNA: TGTGCCAGCGGGAGGGTCGGGGAGCTGTTTTTT

clone size: few
V gene: TRBV7-2
J gene: TRBJ1-5
D gene: TRBD1
CDR3 protein: CASSVGTGSVNQPQHF
CDR3 DNA: TGTGCCAGCAGCGTTGGGACAGGAAGCGTCAATCAGCCCCAGCATTTT

clone size: few
V gene: TRBV5-1
J gene: TRBJ2-1
D gene: TRBD2
CDR3 protein: CASSFGALAGGTYNEQFF
CDR3 DNA: TGCGCCAGCAGCTTTGGGGCCCTAGCGGGGGGGACCTACAATGAGCAGTTCTTC

clone size: many
V gene: TRBV6-2/TRBV6-3
J gene: TRBJ1-2
D gene: .
CDR3 protein: CASSYTGLNYGYTF
CDR3 DNA: TGTGCCAGCAGTTACACGGGGTTGAACTATGGCTACACCTTC

clone size: many
V gene: TRBV5-1
J gene: TRBJ2-3
D gene: TRBD2
CDR3 protein: CASSPGGLAGGTDTQYF
CDR3 DNA: TGCGCCAGCAGCCCTGGAGGACTAGCGGGGGGGACAGATACGCAGTATTTT

clone size: few
V gene: TRBV11-2
J gene: TRBJ1-5
D gene: .
CDR3 protein: CASSLDPFQPQHF
CDR3 DNA: TGTGCCAGCAGCTTAGATCCATTCCAGCCCCAGCATTTT

clone size: .
V gene: TRBV7-9
J gene: TRBJ1-6
D gene: .
CDR3 protein: CASSLGARPNSPLHF
CDR3 DNA: TGTGCCAGCAGCTTAGGAGCGAGGCCCAATTCACCCCTCCACTTT

clone size: .
V gene: TRBV4-1
J gene: TRBJ2-6
D gene: .
CDR3 protein: CASHFSRAGANVLTF
CDR3 DNA: TGCGCCAGCCACTTTTCTAGGGCTGGGGCCAACGTCCTGACTTTC

clone size: many
V gene: TRBV3-1
J gene: TRBJ2-1
D gene: .
CDR3 protein: CASSQVLSTEQFF
CDR3 DNA: TGTGCCAGCAGCCAAGTATTGTCAACTGAGCAGTTCTTC

clone size: few
V gene: TRBV2
J gene: TRBJ2-5
D gene: TRBD2
CDR3 protein: CASSEARAGGQETQYF
CDR3 DNA: TGTGCCAGCAGTGAAGCGCGCGCGGGGGGGCAAGAGACCCAGTACTTC

clone size: .
V gene: TRBV7-2
J gene: TRBJ2-3
D gene: .
CDR3 protein: CASSLGGPGGADTQYF
CDR3 DNA: TGTGCCAGCAGCTTAGGAGGACCAGGAGGGGCAGATACGCAGTATTTT

clone size: many
V gene: TRBV5-6
J gene: TRBJ2-1
D gene: .
CDR3 protein: CASSLLVYNEQFF
CDR3 DNA: TGTGCCAGCAGCTTGCTGGTATACAATGAGCAGTTCTTC

clone size: once
V gene: TRBV7-2
J gene: TRBJ2-3
D gene: .
CDR3 protein: CASSSLTRSFHTQYF
CDR3 DNA: TGTGCCAGCAGCTCACTGACGCGCTCCTTCCATACGCAGTATTTT

clone size: many
V gene: TRBV5-1
J gene: TRBJ2-7
D gene: TRBD2
CDR3 protein: CASSLGLAIGEQYF
CDR3 DNA: TGCGCCAGCAGCTTGGGACTAGCTATAGGGGAGCAGTACTTC

clone size: few
V gene: TRBV29-1
J gene: TRBJ1-5
D gene: .
CDR3 protein: CSVGASNQPQHF
CDR3 DNA: TGCAGCGTGGGAGCTAGCAATCAGCCCCAGCATTTT

clone size: many
V gene: TRBV18
J gene: TRBJ1-6
D gene: .
CDR3 protein: CASSPAVQNSPLHF
CDR3 DNA: TGTGCCAGCTCACCAGCGGTCCAGAATTCACCCCTCCACTTT

clone size: many
V gene: TRBV18
J gene: TRBJ1-1
D gene: .
CDR3 protein: CASSLNGGGRGTTEAFF
CDR3 DNA: TGTGCCAGCTCACTAAATGGAGGGGGGCGCGGAACCACTGAAGCTTTCTTT

clone size: few
V gene: TRBV19
J gene: TRBJ1-3
D gene: .
CDR3 protein: CASMVDGLSGNTIYF
CDR3 DNA: TGTGCCAGTATGGTGGACGGTCTCTCTGGAAACACCATATATTTT

clone size: .
V gene: TRBV5-1
J gene: TRBJ2-2
D gene: TRBD2
CDR3 protein: CASRWSGDTGELFF
CDR3 DNA: TGCGCCAGCCGGTGGAGCGGGGACACCGGGGAGCTGTTTTTT

clone size: .
V gene: TRBV6-1
J gene: TRBJ2-3
D gene: .
CDR3 protein: CASSEAVHDTDTQYF
CDR3 DNA: TGTGCCAGCAGTGAAGCGGTCCATGACACAGATACGCAGTATTTT

clone size: .
V gene: TRBV23-1
J gene: TRBJ1-1
D gene: .
CDR3 protein: CASSVTGTVNTEAFF
CDR3 DNA: TGCGCCAGCAGTGTTACCGGGACGGTGAACACTGAAGCTTTCTTT

clone size: few
V gene: TRBV20-1
J gene: TRBJ1-1
D gene: .
CDR3 protein: CSAREQTVNTEAFF
CDR3 DNA: TGCAGTGCTAGAGAACAGACCGTGAACACTGAAGCTTTCTTT

clone size: .
V gene: TRBV20-1
J gene: TRBJ2-4
D gene: .
CDR3 protein: CSASVEGHIQYF
CDR3 DNA: TGCAGTGCTAGTGTGGAGGGTCACATTCAGTACTTC

clone size: .
V gene: TRBV11-3
J gene: TRBJ2-3
D gene: TRBD1
CDR3 protein: CASSRTGPDTQYF
CDR3 DNA: TGTGCCAGCAGCAGGACAGGGCCAGATACGCAGTATTTT